This paragraph covers one TCR beta chain sequence. Its target antigen remains unknown. Base qualities were left out, and no much larger clone turns up one base away. The library was prepared using the immunoSEQ multiplex PCR assay. A mixture of 60 forward primers for TCR Vbeta segments and 13 reverse primers for TCR Jbeta segments was used in the multiplex PCR. The CDR3 region of rearranged TCR beta genes was amplified from genomic DNA with a multiplex PCR assay. Amplified TCR beta libraries were sequenced as 87-base-pair reads on the Illumina HiSeq System. The authors processed their data as follows. A later analysis counted about 80 million unique TCR beta chains across the 650 to 800 repertoires, and approximately 11 million of these chains were shared by at least two donors. Raw reads were error-corrected and collapsed into unique sequences with a nearest-neighbor algorithm that merged closely related sequences to remove PCR and sequencing errors. V, D and J gene segments were assigned by aligning CDR3 sequences to IMGT reference sequences. For a sequence to be retained, a match of at least six nucleotides was required to both a V gene segment and a J gene segment. A rearrangement was called productive if the CDR3 had no stop codons and remained in frame with V and J, and every other rearrangement was called non-productive. Following IMGT convention, CDR3 was defined as the stretch from the second conserved V-encoded cysteine up to the conserved J-encoded phenylalanine. The earlier analysis of some 540 of the donors excluded any sequence lacking an unambiguous match to a single V gene segment. An earlier analysis of fewer than 750 of the donors called V segments functional above 56.7% productive rearrangements and segregating when the between-donor standard deviation exceeded 5%. A statistical classification framework was developed to diagnose cytomegalovirus status using the catalog of TCR beta chain sequences. In a later analysis, TCR nucleotide sequences were compared against IMGT/GENE-DB human TR gene sequences so that V and J genes could be assigned. The TCRdist pipeline was used in a later analysis to assign CDR3 sequences and most-parsimonious VDJ recombination scenarios. In a later analysis, every TCR beta chain was defined by the combination of its CDR3 amino acid sequence and its V-gene family, and reads without a unique V-gene family were dropped. To address suspected cross-contamination and a sequencing artifact, a later analysis removed roughly 640 highly shared, low-generation-probability nucleotide sequences. In a later analysis, a clonal expansion index for each public chain was calculated from normalized within-repertoire ranks of inferred template counts. A later analysis computed generation probabilities with a VDJ recombination model fitted to out-of-frame rearrangements, and checked the results against IGoR. A later analysis scored TCR-TCR, TCR-HLA and TCR-CMV co-occurrence with hypergeometric tests, applying a repertoire-size bias correction to TCR pairs. To estimate false discovery rates, a later analysis permuted the HLA or CMV assignments 20 times. In a later analysis, co-occurring TCRs were grouped using DBSCAN, and TCRdist sequence similarity was added for clustering within HLA-allele-positive subsets. Co-occurrence clustering excluded repertoires with fewer than 30,000 or more than 120,000 public chains, plus five with anomalous nucleotide sharing. Drawn from immuneACCESS, this table holds only the in-frame rearrangements with V and J called that TCRdb kept. Clones are partly lost; checked studies trace under half to an unresolved V gene and leave the rest unexplained. That table supplies the V and J calls and clone size; D and trimming were determined from the DNA. This sample has more than 200,000 clones in its table, and more than 75% of those were observed once. The ten largest make up about 6.1% of the sample.

This entry comes from a study of cytomegalovirus exposure and HLA in healthy donors (dated by TCRdb to 2017 to 2019). With regard to the full study: In an earlier analysis of approximately 500 of the donors, around 300 Gb of sequence data and 95 million to 130 million unique TCR beta sequences from 180 million or so T cells were reported. An early release that covered some 630 HLA-typed donors contained 250 to 350 gigabases of sequencing data and around 80 million unique TCR sequences. The genetic ancestry cluster associated with self-reported Caucasian donors included roughly 84% of the approximately 400 genotyped donors. The study was designed to test whether signatures of past pathogen exposure could be identified by cataloging public T cell receptors. The study used immunosequencing to profile the T cell repertoires of 666 subjects and linked those repertoires to cytomegalovirus serostatus. In addition to the first cohort of several hundred subjects, a separate validation cohort of 130 or so different subjects was used. To predict cytomegalovirus infection status, the study brought together high-throughput TCR immunosequencing, statistical association of individual TCRs with disease status, and machine learning. In a later analysis, previously published TCR beta repertoires from several hundred donors were re-analyzed and high-resolution HLA genotyping was added so that TCR occurrence patterns could be studied. The later analysis used no new phenotypic data to find candidate immune exposures, relying instead on TCR beta sequences and their occurrence across donors. An earlier analysis of 587 of the donors used high-throughput TCR beta sequencing to judge whether each TCR beta V gene segment behaved as functional or pseudogenic. Alongside the repertoire data, information on donor age, sex, ethnicity and CMV serostatus was compiled. In a later genetic analysis, genome-wide SNP genotypes for about 65% of the 666 donors were used, and that subset was treated as a discovery cohort. Every discovery cohort repertoire had been produced on one sequencing platform. HLA typing covered class I and class II loci at four-digit resolution. Typing coverage varied by locus: about 620-630 donors for A, B, C, DRB1 and DQB1; more than 500 for DQA1; nearly 610 for DPA1; 450 to 480 for DPB1. A handful of DR-DQ haplotypes were handled as single units for association and clustering because linkage in the cohort was strong. Among approximately 370 genotyped donors of the cohort, an average of approximately 240,000 unique TCR beta nucleotide sequences was sequenced per donor, of which about 19% were non-productive.

The cohort was made up of roughly 670 healthy bone marrow donors. At the time of sampling, every cohort member was nominally healthy, though immune exposures that went unrecorded were likely present. The donor was CMV seropositive and was included in the group of about 290 seropositive cohort members. Every donor gave a peripheral blood sample, and the peripheral blood mononuclear cells from that sample were used for TCR beta sequencing. Genomic DNA was extracted from the blood cell samples with the Qiagen DNeasy Blood Extraction Kit. Broader findings and caveats from the paper: In vitro tests confirmed that a few of the cytomegalovirus-associated TCR beta chains recognize cytomegalovirus antigens. The classifier was reported to diagnose cytomegalovirus status with high specificity and sensitivity in both the original cohort and the validation cohort. A later genetic analysis reported fewer N-insertions in productive TCRs among donors in an Asian-associated ancestry cluster than the roughly 720-donor mean. Because the 87-base-pair reads could not distinguish some IMGT-functional V segments, including TRBV6-2 and TRBV6-3, those segments were excluded. In this cohort, only TCR beta chains were sequenced, and detectable features were limited by the absence of alpha or paired-chain data. Because HLA typing was missing for some donors at each locus, association tests included only the typed subset. The study gave a list of 150 to 200 TCR beta chains associated with cytomegalovirus. Broadly in line with IMGT annotations, most TCR beta V segments showed up in productive rearrangements about 87% or about 30% of the time in an earlier analysis of a few hundred of the donors. Strong co-occurrence of HLA alleles, especially DR and DQ, made assigning TCR associations to individual alleles difficult. Most TCR sequences were seen in very few donors, while some public TCRs were found in many individuals. The sequencing pipeline was judged likely to have produced a cluster of highly shared sequence variants as a technical artifact. Compared with equally common non-associated chains, HLA-associated TCR beta chains in a later analysis were more clonally expanded and had lower generation probabilities. Linkage disequilibrium might explain the correlated functional status among segregating V segments, but an unknown experimental factor could not be excluded. The earlier analysis of almost 600 of the donors excluded around 17 rarely observed V segments, including chromosome 9 orphons, because counts were too low. According to a later analysis, most CMV-associated TCR beta chains appeared to be HLA-restricted, and the HLA associations seemed to be driven largely by CMV exposure. The only immune exposure information available for the cohort was CMV serostatus. According to a later analysis, TCR association rates differed among HLA loci, with DRB1 alleles showing the most associated TCRs and HLA-C alleles showing the fewest. Several of the top co-occurrence clusters appeared to be linked to parvovirus B19, influenza, CMV and Epstein-Barr virus, according to a later analysis. The presence/absence analyses assumed that sequencing depth was roughly uniform across donors, and that assumption may not be true. A further reported finding was that TCR beta sequences accurately predicted the HLA-A and HLA-B alleles for most subjects in the first cohort. In a later analysis, some 18,000 TCR beta sequences were associated with specific HLA alleles at a false discovery rate of 0.05. It was suggested by the authors that the approach could potentially be generalized to other disease states and immunological phenotypes. In a later genetic analysis, a missense DCLRE1C variant was associated with V-gene and J-gene trimming of TCR beta chains, and the association was replicated in an independent cohort.

CDR1 and CDR2, per the germline V gene (reference sequence), are SGHNT and YYREEE. The CDR3 holds 12 amino acids from the cysteine to the phenylalanine. The sequence is cut down to CDR3 DNA, 36 bases in frame from base 1. V and J are truncated by 4 bases and 7 bases respectively, leaving an intervening sequence of 9 bases. This receptor was obtained from a man aged 35-49 years in good health and CMV-seropositive. The V and J segments used are TRBV5-4 and TRBJ2-1; matching of 5 bases hints at TRBD2 as the D gene. The sequencing input was PBMCs. For the CDR3, the sequence is CASSRGSNEQFF. The bases read TGTGCCAGCAGCCGAGGGAGTAATGAGCAGTTCTTC.